A selection of T cell receptor gamma chains follows, all from one sample in a study of human gamma delta and Vdelta1 T cells. TCRdb re-analyzed the PCR reads via CATT. In the table there are thousands of gamma-chain clones, around 4.9% of which are singletons. Sequencing input: naive CD27+ Vdelta1 gamma-delta T cells from blood. The receptors were sampled from a human donor in good health. CDR3s include the opening cysteine and the closing phenylalanine or tryptophan. Size is omitted from some rows. Given values are once, few, many or a class for expanded clones.

cdr3_length | j_call | clone_size | v_call | cdr3_aa | cdr3_nt
16 | TRGJ1/TRGJ2 | . | TRGV5 | CATWDIPKTHYYKKLF | TGTGCCACCTGGGACATTCCAAAGACCCATTATTATAAGAAACTCTTT
11 | TRGJ1/TRGJ2 | few | TRGV3 | CATFDRYKKLF | TGTGCCACCTTTGACAGGTATAAGAAACTCTTT
15 | TRGJ1/TRGJ2 | . | TRGV3 | CATWDRLWDFRKKLF | TGTGCCACCTGGGACAGGCTGTGGGACTTTCGTAAGAAACTCTTT
12 | TRGJ1/TRGJ2 | few | TRGV3 | CATWDINYKKLF | TGTGCCACCTGGGACATAAATTATAAGAAACTCTTT
12 | TRGJ1/TRGJ2 | medium-sized | TRGV3 | CATWDRRFKKLF | TGTGCCACCTGGGACAGGCGGTTTAAGAAACTCTTT
12 | TRGJ1/TRGJ2 | large | TRGV5 | CATWDRRHKKLF | TGTGCCACCTGGGACAGGCGACATAAGAAACTCTTT
11 | TRGJ1/TRGJ2 | medium-sized | TRGV9 | CALYPGYKKLF | TGTGCCTTGTACCCAGGTTATAAGAAACTCTTT
14 | TRGJ1/TRGJ2 | medium-sized | TRGV5 | CATWDSRPYYKKLF | TGTGCCACCTGGGACAGCCGGCCATATTATAAGAAACTCTTT
17 | TRGJ1/TRGJ2 | . | TRGV3 | CATWDRQGSLNYYKKLF | TGTGCCACCTGGGACAGGCAAGGTAGCTTGAATTATTATAAGAAACTCTTT
11 | TRGJ1/TRGJ2 | . | TRGV2 | CATWAGYKKLF | TGTGCCACCTGGGCCGGATATAAGAAACTCTTT
11 | TRGJ1/TRGJ2 | . | TRGV8 | CATWDCPRNLF | TGTGCCACCTGGGATTGCCCACGAAATCTCTTT
15 | TRGJ1/TRGJ2 | . | TRGV5 | CATFDMDYNYYKKLF | TGTGCCACCTTTGACATGGACTACAATTATTATAAGAAACTCTTT
11 | TRGJ1/TRGJ2 | large | TRGV5 | CATWDRHKKLF | TGTGCCACCTGGGACAGGCACAAGAAACTCTTT
13 | TRGJ1/TRGJ2 | medium-sized | TRGV9 | CALWEASYYKKLF | TGTGCCTTGTGGGAGGCCAGTTATTATAAGAAACTCTTT
15 | TRGJ1/TRGJ2 | medium-sized | TRGV8 | CATWDKGENYYKKLF | TGTGCCACCTGGGATAAGGGGGAGAATTATTATAAGAAACTCTTT
14 | TRGJ1/TRGJ2 | medium-sized | TRGV2 | CATWDGRGLYKKLF | TGTGCCACCTGGGACGGGCGGGGGCTCTATAAGAAACTCTTT
13 | TRGJ1/TRGJ2 | few | TRGV3 | CATWDRLVVKKLF | TGTGCCACCTGGGACAGGCTCGTCGTTAAGAAACTCTTT
13 | TRGJ1/TRGJ2 | large | TRGV8 | CATWDRPGYKKLF | TGTGCCACCTGGGATAGGCCGGGATATAAGAAACTCTTT
12 | TRGJ1/TRGJ2 | . | TRGV3 | CATLDGRAKKLF | TGTGCCACCTTGGACGGGCGGGCTAAGAAACTCTTT
11 | TRGJ1/TRGJ2 | few | TRGV4 | CATWGFYKKLF | TGTGCCACCTGGGGCTTCTATAAGAAACTCTTT
18 | TRGJP2 | few | TRGV2 | CATWDRPRLFSSDWIKTF | TGTGCCACCTGGGACAGGCCTCGGTTGTTTAGTAGTGATTGGATCAAGACGTTT
15 | TRGJP1 | few | TRGV9 | CALWEVPTTGWFKIF | TGTGCCTTGTGGGAGGTCCCCACCACTGGTTGGTTCAAGATATTT
11 | TRGJ1/TRGJ2 | few | TRGV3 | CAIWENDKKLF | TGTGCCATCTGGGAGAACGATAAGAAACTCTTT
15 | TRGJP2 | . | TRGV5 | CATFAEYSSDWIKTF | TGTGCCACCTTTGCCGAATATAGTAGTGATTGGATCAAGACGTTT
11 | TRGJ1/TRGJ2 | few | TRGV9 | CAGGGHYKKLF | TGTGCCGGGGGGGGCCATTATAAGAAACTCTTT
14 | TRGJ1/TRGJ2 | . | TRGV4 | CATWDGRTYYKKLF | TGTGCCACCTGGGACGGACGAACTTATTATAAGAAACTCTTT
10 | TRGJ1/TRGJ2 | few | TRGV8 | CATWGHKKLF | TGTGCCACCTGGGGTCATAAGAAACTCTTT
11 | TRGJ1/TRGJ2 | medium-sized | TRGV3 | CATWASYKKLF | TGTGCCACCTGGGCCTCTTATAAGAAACTCTTT
13 | TRGJ1/TRGJ2 | . | TRGV5 | CATWDRLGYKKLF | TGTGCCACCTGGGACAGGCTTGGTTATAAGAAACTATTT
11 | TRGJ1/TRGJ2 | large | TRGV5 | CATWDRHKKLF | TGTGCCACCTGGGACAGGCATAAGAAACTCTTT
13 | TRGJ1/TRGJ2 | medium-sized | TRGV2 | CATWDGPYYKKLF | TGTGCCACCTGGGACGGGCCTTATTATAAGAAACTCTTT
12 | TRGJ1/TRGJ2 | few | TRGV5 | CATVDGHYKKLF | TGTGCCACCGTGGACGGGCATTATAAGAAACTCTTT
16 | TRGJP2 | few | TRGV8 | CATCRPNNSSDWIKTF | TGTGCCACCTGTCGTCCCAATAATAGTAGTGATTGGATCAAGACGTTT
13 | TRGJ1/TRGJ2 | medium-sized | TRGV2 | CATWDGRYYKKLF | TGTGCCACCTGGGACGGGCGATATTATAAGAAACTCTTT
13 | TRGJ1/TRGJ2 | medium-sized | TRGV8 | CATWDRTPKEKLF | TGTGCCACCTGGGATAGGACCCCGAAAGAGAAACTCTTT
13 | TRGJ1/TRGJ2 | medium-sized | TRGV9 | CALWEVHVRKKLF | TGTGCCTTGTGGGAGGTGCACGTCAGGAAGAAACTCTTT
11 | TRGJ1/TRGJ2 | large | TRGV8 | CATWDVYKKLF | TGTGCCACCTGGGATGTCTATAAGAAACTCTTT
14 | TRGJ1/TRGJ2 | few | TRGV5 | CATWDMQWDYKKLF | TGTGCCACCTGGGACATGCAGTGGGATTATAAGAAACTCTTT
11 | TRGJ1/TRGJ2 | . | TRGV9 | CAVWEDRPKLF | TGTGCCGTGTGGGAGGACCGACCGAAACTCTTT